One and the same sample provided the 3 T cell receptor beta chains below, sequenced in a study of tumor-infiltrating lymphocytes in primary liver carcinoma. Both RNA and DNA were isolated together from about 20-30 mg of bulk tissue that had not been sorted. With around 490 ng total RNA as template and a constant-region primer, TCR beta cDNA was made. Library construction for TCR beta comprised three nested multiplex PCR rounds performed with slightly modified ARM-PCR. Each of the first two PCR rounds ran nine to ten cycles with TRBV1-TRBV30 forward and C-beta reverse primers. Each CDR3 protein is one row after TCRdb ran MiXCR on the multiplex PCR reads. Among more than 100,000 distinct CDR3 sequences listed, around 70% were seen once. The material sequenced was tumor-adjacent normal liver tissue. The receptors originated from a woman aged 55 to 70 with primary liver carcinoma and hepatitis B virus infection.

In this sample, this clonotype turned up a few times. This rearrangement joins TRBV28 to TRBJ2-5; the match to TRBD2 covers 9 bases. Looked up from germline, CDR1 is MDHEN and CDR2 is SYDVKM. The CDR3 runs to 16 residues. V shed 5 bases, J shed 7 bases, and the junction held 14 bases outside the gene matches. The DNA for the CDR3 is TGTGCCAGCAGTCCCTCGGTAGCGGGAGTGTGGGGGACCCAGTACTTC. Amino acids: CASSPSVAGVWGTQYF.

Comments on this clonotype: Being one base from a much bigger clone, this may be a read error. V gene TRBV5-1 combines with J gene TRBJ2-1; 10 bases match TRBD2. From germline, CDR1 is SGHRS and CDR2 YFSETQ. This CDR3 region has 15 residues. CDR3 loop: CANSLTSGIGNEQFF. CDR3 bases: TGCGCCAACAGCCTAACTAGCGGGATAGGCAATGAGCAGTTCTTC. The entire variable domain, with the rest obtained from reference TRBV5-1 and TRBJ2-1, is as follows: KAGVTQTPRYLIKTRGQQVTLSCSPISGHRSVSWYQQTPGQGLQFLFEYFSETQRNKGNFPGRFSGRQFSNSRSEMNVSTLELGDSALYLCANSLTSGIGNEQFFGPGTRLTVL.

This clonotype was detected a few times. One end of the junction does not line up with germline, which may come from a read error. The chain carries TRBV12-3 or TRBV12-4 and TRBJ2-3; D may be TRBD2 (5 bases). The CDR3 is made up of 15 amino acids. The CDR3 nucleotides are TGTGCCGGCAGTCTAAGGGCCGGGAACACAGATACGCAGTATTTT. Its translation is CAGSLRAGNTDTQYF.